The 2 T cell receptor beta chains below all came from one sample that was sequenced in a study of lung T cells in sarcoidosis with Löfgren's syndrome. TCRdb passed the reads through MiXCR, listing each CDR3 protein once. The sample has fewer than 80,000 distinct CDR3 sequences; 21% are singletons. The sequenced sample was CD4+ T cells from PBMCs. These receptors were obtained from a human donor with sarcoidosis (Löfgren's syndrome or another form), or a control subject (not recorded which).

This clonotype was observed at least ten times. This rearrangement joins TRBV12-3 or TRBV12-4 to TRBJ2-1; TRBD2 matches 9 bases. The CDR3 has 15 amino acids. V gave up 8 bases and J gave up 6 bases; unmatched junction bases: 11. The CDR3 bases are TGTGCCAGCGTTTCCGGGACTAGCTCTTCCAATGAGCAGTTCTTC. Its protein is CASVSGTSSSNEQFF.

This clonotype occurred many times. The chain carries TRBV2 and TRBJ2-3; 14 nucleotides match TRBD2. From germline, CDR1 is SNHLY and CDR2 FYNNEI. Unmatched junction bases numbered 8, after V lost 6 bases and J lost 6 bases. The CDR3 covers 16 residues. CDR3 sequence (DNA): TGTGCCAGCAGCGGGACTAGCGGGAGAAGGGCCGATACGCAGTATTTT. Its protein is CASSGTSGRRADTQYF.